Ten or more counts support the clone carrying this TCR beta chain. The antigen remains undetermined. RNA transcripts yielded amplified TCR beta CDR3 regions. The HTBI primer set served for first-round RT-PCR of the TCR CDR3. TCRdb re-called the multiplex PCR reads with MiXCR, one entry per CDR3 protein. The data show about 210,000 distinct CDR3 sequences, with roughly 17% seen just once and under 65% held by the top ten. Thyroid ultrasound and orbital computed tomography, with clinical symptoms and serum thyroxine and TRAb, informed diagnoses. Using 10 ml of fresh peripheral blood, PBMCs were prepared. This sample was taken from a study of T cells in Graves' hyperthyroidism and ophthalmopathy. Study-level points and caveats: The model's output predicted ophthalmopathy at a median of roughly 6.9 months prior to onset.

The CDR3 length is 15 residues. Germline V CDR1 and CDR2: SGHTA, FQGNSA. V dropped 5 bases and J dropped 5 bases, with 18 bases sitting between them. The V gene is TRBV7-2, the J gene TRBJ2-5; the D gene is possibly TRBD2 (6 bases). The TCR sequence derives from a man aged 50-60 years with Graves' hyperthyroidism. The sequencing sample was made of blood. CDR3 DNA sequence: TGTGCCAGCAGCCCAAACGGACTGGAGGGGGAGACCCAGTACTTC. It specifies CASSPNGLEGETQYF.